This T cell receptor beta chain emerged from a study of blood T cell repertoires in COVID-19. Trimming took 5 bases from V and 6 from J, leaving 8 bases between them. CDR1 and CDR2 (germline): KGHSH, LQKENI. The CDR3 contains 12 residues. Original processing notes: Estimated nucleated cell counts came from reference gene primer amplification. The repertoire was sequenced with immunoSEQ multiplex PCR; TCRdb's copy has only in-frame clones and lacks some. Clonal size and the V and J genes are those of that table, whereas D and trimming came from the DNA. The sample shows approximately 230,000 clones, under 85% of them seen only once.

Sequencing was performed on peripheral blood. The genes are TRBV18 and TRBJ2-1, with D tentatively TRBD1 (5 bases). The receptor's source is a woman in her 40s with active or convalescent COVID-19. CDR3 in DNA: TGTGCCAGCTCAGGAGACAGCAATGAGCAGTTCTTC. It translates to CASSGDSNEQFF.